The following is a T cell receptor beta chain sequence with its context. Its specificity is unknown. Per the germline V gene, CDR1 is ENHRY and CDR2 is SYGVKD. Trimming stripped 10 bases from V and 0 bases from J, with 10 bases between. There are 13 residues in the CDR3. Some clones are missing from TCRdb's copy, which holds only in-frame ones; the method was immunoSEQ multiplex PCR. Among roughly 58,000 clones listed, approximately 91% were seen once. These data come from a study of OX40 agonist ivuxolimab in advanced cancers. Study-level background: Patients' therapy was ivuxolimab, an antibody that acts as an agonist of OX40 (CD134). A history of anti-PD-1, anti-PD-L1 or anti-CTLA-4 therapy was acceptable, and 40% had some.

Study results and caveats: Both CD4+ and CD8+ T cell populations in blood had undergone clonal expansion by week 6 at 0.1 to 3.0 mg/kg.

The chain combines TRBV10-3 with TRBJ1-3, with D tentatively TRBD1 (6 bases). The material was CD4+ or CD8+ T cells sorted from blood, obtained in a trial of the OX40 agonist ivuxolimab. The clonotype originates from an adult with an advanced solid tumor such as melanoma, head and neck, liver or kidney cancer. The CDR3 DNA reads TGTGCCACGGGGGCCTACTCTGGAAACACCATATATTTT. Translating it yields CATGAYSGNTIYF.